The 15 T cell receptor beta chains reported below all come from one sample, sequenced in a study of T cells in Graves' hyperthyroidism and ophthalmopathy. Authors of the study amplified TCR beta CDR3 regions from RNA transcripts. The HTBI primer set drove a first-round RT-PCR of the TCR CDR3. Using its own MiXCR run on the multiplex PCR reads, TCRdb lists one record per CDR3 protein. The sample lists around 580,000 distinct CDR3 sequences; over 15% were seen once. Sequenced input: blood. The receptors were gathered from a woman aged 18 to 35 with Graves' hyperthyroidism.

The rearrangement links TRBV20-1 to TRBJ2-2; 9 positions match TRBD1. Per the germline V gene, CDR1 is DFQATT and CDR2 is SNEGSKA (reference sequence). The trim removed 6 bases at V and 4 bases at J, leaving 6 bases unmatched. The CDR3 has 14 residues. The DNA of the CDR3 is TGCAGTGCCCGGACAGGGGATAGCACCGGGGAGCTGTTTTTT. It specifies CSARTGDSTGELFF.

This clonotype was recorded a few times. V is TRBV6-2 or TRBV6-3 and J is TRBJ1-2; TRBD1 matches at 7 bases. The germline CDR1 and CDR2 sequences are MNHEY and SVGEGT. Trimming removed 4 bases from V and 3 bases from J; junction bases left unmatched: 5. The CDR3 runs 14 residues. The CDR3 reads CASSLTGRYYGYTF. CDR3 DNA: TGTGCCAGCAGTTTGACAGGGCGGTACTATGGCTACACCTTC.

This clonotype appeared many times. The chain is built from TRBV15 and TRBJ2-1; possible D gene TRBD1, 6 bases. Trimming cost V 1 base and J 0 bases, with 10 bases left between them. CDR1 and CDR2 from the germline V gene are LNHNV and YYDKDF (reference sequence). The CDR3 is 16 residues long. This CDR3 is CATSRVGASSYNEQFF. CDR3 DNA sequence: TGTGCCACCAGCAGAGTGGGGGCAAGCTCCTACAATGAGCAGTTCTTC.

This clonotype came up a few times. The chain links TRBV28 to TRBJ1-3; D is unclear. This CDR3 spans 16 amino acids. The germline V gene encodes CDR1 MDHEN and CDR2 SYDVKM. V was pared by 5 bases and J by 2 bases, with 16 bases between. As DNA, the CDR3 is TGTGCCAGCAGTCCCAGCACCGGGGTGGCTGGAAACACCATATATTTT. This gives the protein CASSPSTGVAGNTIYF.

In its sample, this clonotype was seen many times. V and J are TRBV7-9 and TRBJ2-3; TRBD2 might be the D (6 bases). The CDR3 extends over 19 amino acids. Deletions cut 1 base from V and 0 bases from J, with 20 bases between. Germline assignment: CDR1 SEHNR and CDR2 FQNEAQ (reference sequence). The CDR3 nucleotides read TGTGCCAGCAGCTTAGTAGGGGAGGATTATTCCGCTAGCACAGATACGCAGTATTTT. It specifies CASSLVGEDYSASTDTQYF. Full variable domain (outside the CDR3, taken from reference TRBV7-9 and TRBJ2-3): DTGVSQNPRHKITKRGQNVTFRCDPISEHNRLYWYRQTLGQGPEFLTYFQNEAQLEKSRLLSDRFSAERPKGSFSTLEIQRTEQGDSAMYLCASSLVGEDYSASTDTQYFGPGTRLTVL.

This clonotype came up many times. The V and J genes are TRBV11-3 and TRBJ1-2; 7 bases fit TRBD1. The CDR3 totals 15 residues. Germline trimming cut 0 bases from V and 4 bases from J; bases unmatched to any gene: 5. The germline CDR1 and CDR2 sequences are SGHNT and YENEEA. CDR3 protein: CASSLETDRVYGYTF. The CDR3 nucleotides read TGTGCCAGCAGCTTAGAAACAGACAGGGTCTATGGCTACACCTTC. Drawing the rest from reference TRBV11-3 and TRBJ1-2, the complete variable domain is EAGVVQSPRYKIIEKKQPVAFWCNPISGHNTLYWYLQNLGQGPELLIRYENEEAVDDSQLPKDRFSAERLKGVDSTLKIQPAELGDSAVYLCASSLETDRVYGYTFGSGTRLTVV.

This clonotype was recorded at least ten times. The chain has TRBV28 and TRBJ1-5; D is perhaps TRBD1 (6 bases). The CDR3 loop spans 15 amino acids. The V gene's germline CDR1 is MDHEN and CDR2 SYDVKM. The ends were cut back, 3 bases at V and 3 bases at J, with 12 bases in the middle. CDR3: CASSFSGVVNQPQHF. The CDR3 nucleotides are TGTGCCAGCAGTTTTTCAGGGGTTGTCAATCAGCCCCAGCATTTT.

This clonotype turned up a few times. The chain has TRBV19 and TRBJ2-7; tentatively, D is TRBD1 (6 bases). This CDR3 is built from 14 residues. Germline loops: CDR1 LNHDA, CDR2 SQIVND (reference sequence). V lost 6 bases and J 2 bases, leaving 14 bases between the germline ends. CDR3 protein: CASSRTDFTYEQYF. In DNA, the CDR3 is TGTGCCAGTAGCCGGACAGATTTTACCTACGAGCAGTACTTC.

This clonotype has a handful of counts. The chain uses TRBV5-5 and TRBJ1-2, with D perhaps matching TRBD1 (5 bases). Trimming shortened V by 2 bases and J by 5 bases, and 22 bases separated the two germline ends. This CDR3 region has 17 residues. Germline V gene lookup returns CDR1 SGHKS and CDR2 YYEKEE (reference sequence). The CDR3 is CASSFVGRGPEGYGYTF. CDR3 coding DNA: TGTGCCAGCAGCTTCGTTGGGAGGGGACCCGAGGGGTATGGCTACACCTTC.

This clonotype was seen more than once but under ten times. This chain joins TRBV6-2 or TRBV6-3 and TRBJ1-5; 9 nucleotides align to TRBD1. The CDR3 contains 15 residues. V lost 6 bases, J lost 2 bases, and 5 bases stayed unmatched. Germline CDR1 reads MNHEY; CDR2 reads SVGEGT. The CDR3 protein is CASSWDRAGNQPQHF. DNA for the CDR3: TGTGCCAGCAGCTGGGACAGGGCGGGCAATCAGCCCCAGCATTTT.

This clonotype showed up just a few times. The chain employs TRBV28 and TRBJ1-5; D gene ambiguous. The germline CDR1 and CDR2 sequences are MDHEN and SYDVKM. This CDR3 contains 15 residues. Between the trimmed V and J ends, which lost 3 bases and 4 bases, there was a span of 13 bases. This CDR3 is CASSLELTPNQPQHF. CDR3 nucleotide sequence: TGTGCCAGCAGTTTGGAGCTGACACCTAATCAGCCCCAGCATTTT.

This chain joins TRBV20-1 and TRBJ2-7; the D gene is possibly TRBD2 (6 bases). Germline CDR1 is DFQATT and CDR2 is SNEGSKA (reference sequence). V shed 1 base and J shed 1 base, with 14 bases lying between them. The CDR3 extends over 15 amino acids. CDR3 sequence: CSARATWGESYEQYF. The CDR3 DNA reads as TGCAGTGCTAGAGCCACTTGGGGGGAATCCTACGAGCAGTACTTC.

The chain has TRBV4-1 and TRBJ2-7; tentatively, D is TRBD1 or TRBD2 (6 bases each). V was pared by 1 base and J by 5 bases, with 12 bases between. The CDR3 spans 14 residues. CDR1 is MGHRA and CDR2 is YSYEKL in the germline V gene. Here the CDR3 reads CASSQAGGLNEQYF. CDR3 nucleotides: TGCGCCAGCAGCCAAGCTGGGGGGCTGAACGAGCAGTACTTC.

At least ten counts were recorded for this clonotype. This rearrangement joins TRBV5-6 to TRBJ1-4; D is ambiguous. There are 14 residues in the CDR3. The V end lost 1 base, the J end lost 8 bases, and 12 bases lay between the germline ends. The germline V gene encodes CDR1 SGHDT and CDR2 YYEEEE. CDR3 amino acids: CASSLPGRPEKLFF. DNA of the CDR3: TGTGCCAGCAGCTTGCCGGGCAGACCCGAAAAACTGTTTTTT.

This clonotype was observed once. The V and J genes are TRBV5-1 and TRBJ1-2; 12 nucleotides match TRBD1. The germline V gene encodes CDR1 SGHRS and CDR2 YFSETQ. J lost 5 bases, V lost 4 bases, and 6 bases had no gene match. This CDR3 is built from 15 residues. The CDR3 spells CASSTGTGGGYGYTF. The DNA for the CDR3 is TGCGCCAGCAGCACCGGGACAGGGGGCGGGTATGGCTACACCTTC.